These 3 T cell receptor beta chains were all obtained from the same sample, sequenced in a study of brain T cells in children with intractable seizures. The time point: blood from clinic visit 5 months post-surgery; TSC patient then seizure free. The repertoire was sequenced with immunoSEQ multiplex PCR; TCRdb's copy has only in-frame clones and lacks some. The profile covers about 320,000 clones, with more than 85% appearing a single time and 5.5% to 6% taken by the ten largest. The material sequenced was peripheral blood, taken more than 4 months after surgery. The source of these receptors is a boy under two years old with tuberous sclerosis and intractable seizures.

The chain carries TRBV11-2 and TRBJ2-5; tentatively, D is TRBD2 (5 bases). The CDR3 covers 13 residues. V lost 5 bases, J lost 4 bases, and 11 bases lay in between. The germline V gene has CDR1 SGHAT and CDR2 FQNNGV. The CDR3 region has the DNA TGTGCCAGCAGCCTACTAGAGCGAGAGACCCAGTACTTC. Translating gives CASSLLERETQYF.

In regard to this clone: Other DNA sequences in this sample translate to the same CDR3. The chain couples TRBV6-5 to TRBJ1-2, with 7 bases aligning to TRBD1. CDR1 is MNHEY and CDR2 is SVGAGI in the germline V gene. The CDR3 sequence is 14 residues long. V was clipped by 6 bases and J by 3 bases; unmatched bases: 7. The CDR3 region is CASRRQGWDYGYTF. The CDR3, as DNA: TGTGCCAGCAGGAGACAGGGTTGGGACTATGGCTACACCTTC.

This clone was seen just once. V and J are TRBV30 and TRBJ2-5; D is unresolved. Germline loops: CDR1 GTSNPN, CDR2 SVGIG (reference sequence). The CDR3 has 14 residues. V was clipped by 0 bases and J by 4 bases, with 12 bases between them. DNA of the CDR3: TGTGCCTGGAGTGTAGGGTCATATAGAGAGACCCAGTACTTC. Encoded protein: CAWSVGSYRETQYF.